The source of this TCR beta chain is a study of response to subunit inactivated influenza vaccine. Study-level results: With each seasonal influenza vaccination, the authors suggested, few new T cells are recruited.

The sample holds a few counts of this clonotype. Its specificity is unknown. The junction had 8 bases not matched to a gene; V was cut back by 3 bases and J by 4 bases. Germline CDR1 DFQATT, CDR2 SNEGSKA (reference sequence). The CDR3 runs 15 residues. TCRdb reanalysed the RT-PCR reads using MiXCR and keeps one entry per CDR3 protein. Of 450,000 to 600,000 distinct CDR3 sequences listed, approximately 7.2% are singletons. V and J are TRBV20-1 and TRBJ2-3; 9 bases map to TRBD2. This clonotype was obtained from a man between 50 and 75 years old who received an inactivated influenza vaccine. Sample: PBMCs from blood, taken approximately 25 months after vaccination. The CDR3 spells CSASSAGGYPDTQYF. CDR3 nucleotides: TGCAGTGCTAGTTCGGCGGGAGGGTACCCAGATACGCAGTATTTT.